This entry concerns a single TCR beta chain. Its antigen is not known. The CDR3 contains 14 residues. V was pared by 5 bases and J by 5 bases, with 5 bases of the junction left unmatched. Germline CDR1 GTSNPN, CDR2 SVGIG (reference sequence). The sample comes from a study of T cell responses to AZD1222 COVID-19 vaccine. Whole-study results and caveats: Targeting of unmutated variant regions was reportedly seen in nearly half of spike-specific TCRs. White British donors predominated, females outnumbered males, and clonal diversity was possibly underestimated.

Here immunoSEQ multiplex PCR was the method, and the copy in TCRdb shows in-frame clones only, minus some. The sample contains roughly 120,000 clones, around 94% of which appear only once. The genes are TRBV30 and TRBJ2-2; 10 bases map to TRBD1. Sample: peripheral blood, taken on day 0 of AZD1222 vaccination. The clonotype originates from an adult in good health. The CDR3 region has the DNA TGTGCCTGGGCCTCGGGACAGGGGACCGGGGAGCTGTTTTTT. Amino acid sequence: CAWASGQGTGELFF.